The rows below give T cell receptor beta chains drawn from one sample of a study of lymphopenia after photon versus proton radiotherapy. Profiling relied on immunoSEQ multiplex PCR, and the TCRdb table lists in-frame clones only, not all of them. Of around 63,000 clones in the sample, 85% to 90% were seen once. The sequences come from peripheral blood, collected from a patient treated with proton-based radiotherapy. The receptors here all came from a man older than 75 with esophageal cancer. The CDR3 runs from the conserved cysteine through the conserved F or W. A D gene is named only where the DNA matches it firmly. The size entry is marked missing in some rows and otherwise reads once, few, many or a size class.

CDR3 protein,CDR3 DNA,V gene,clone size,J gene,D gene
CASSPWGTPHEQFF,TGTGCCAGCAGCCCGTGGGGGACTCCGCATGAGCAGTTCTTC,TRBV5-6,-,TRBJ2-1,-
CASSLGSGANVLTF,TGCGCCAGCAGCTTGGGCTCTGGGGCCAACGTCCTGACTTTC,TRBV5-1,-,TRBJ2-6,-
CASSLPKRRRLSRNEQFF,TGCGCCAGCAGCCTTCCTAAACGAAGGAGACTATCAAGAAATGAGCAGTTCTTC,TRBV4-3,-,TRBJ2-1,-
CASSPRGSGTDTQYF,TGCGCCAGCAGCCCCCGGGGCAGCGGCACAGATACGCAGTATTTT,TRBV4-3,-,TRBJ2-3,-
CASSIRDRDHNEQFF,TGTGCCAGTAGTATCCGGGACAGGGACCACAATGAGCAGTTCTTC,TRBV19,-,TRBJ2-1,TRBD1
CASRARSNTEAFF,TGCGCCAGCAGGGCTCGGTCGAACACTGAAGCTTTCTTT,TRBV5-1,-,TRBJ1-1,-
CASSLGGTAGITGELFF,TGTGCCAGCAGCTTAGGGGGTACAGCGGGGATTACCGGGGAGCTGTTTTTT,TRBV7-9,-,TRBJ2-2,TRBD2
CASSRRTLNTEAFF,TGTGCCAGTAGTCGTAGGACTTTGAACACTGAAGCTTTCTTT,TRBV19,-,TRBJ1-1,-
CASSLGTATLYEQYF,TGTGCCAGCAGCTTAGGGACAGCAACTCTCTACGAGCAGTACTTC,TRBV7-2,-,TRBJ2-7,-
CASSIGLAGGPDTQYF,TGTGCCAGCAGCATAGGACTAGCGGGAGGGCCAGATACGCAGTATTTT,TRBV11-3,-,TRBJ2-3,TRBD2
CASSQGVGDRSQETQYF,TGCGCCAGCAGCCAAGGGGTTGGGGACAGAAGTCAAGAGACCCAGTACTTC,TRBV4-3,-,TRBJ2-5,TRBD1
CASSKAGATGASNQPQHF,TGTGCCAGCAGCAAAGCAGGGGCCACCGGGGCATCCAATCAGCCCCAGCATTTT,TRBV21-1,-,TRBJ1-5,-
CASSLDRDRGGLNEQFF,TGTGCCAGCAGCTTGGACAGGGACAGGGGGGGGCTAAATGAGCAGTTCTTC,TRBV11-1,-,TRBJ2-1,TRBD1
CASSQEWTSKDTQYF,TGCGCCAGCAGCCAAGAGTGGACTAGCAAAGATACGCAGTATTTT,TRBV4-3,once,TRBJ2-3,TRBD2
CASGTLRGNTEAFF,TGCGCCAGCGGAACTTTGAGGGGGAACACTGAAGCTTTCTTT,TRBV10-1,-,TRBJ1-1,-
CASGLVRGGSHNEQFF,TGTGCTAGTGGTTTGGTAAGGGGAGGGTCCCACAATGAGCAGTTCTTC,TRBV12-5,-,TRBJ2-1,TRBD2
CSVLEGGNYGYTF,TGCAGCGTCCTCGAGGGGGGGAACTATGGCTACACCTTC,TRBV29-1,-,TRBJ1-2,-
CASSLRTDTQYF,TGTGCCAGCAGCCTTAGGACAGATACGCAGTATTTT,TRBV7-6,-,TRBJ2-3,-
CASSSRLPGLSRNEQYF,TGTGCCAGCAGCTCGAGACTACCGGGACTCTCGAGGAACGAGCAGTACTTC,TRBV7-2,-,TRBJ2-7,-
CASSDSGHTQYF,TGCGCCAGCAGTGACTCGGGCCATACGCAGTATTTT,TRBV10-1,-,TRBJ2-3,-
CASSSGANSGNTIYF,TGTGCCAGCAGCTCCGGGGCAAACTCTGGAAACACCATATATTTT,TRBV9,-,TRBJ1-3,-
CASSFPGAGELFF,TGTGCCAGCAGCTTTCCGGGGGCCGGGGAGCTGTTTTTT,TRBV11-2,-,TRBJ2-2,-
CASSVGLVNQPQHF,TGTGCCAGCAGCGTAGGGCTAGTGAATCAGCCCCAGCATTTT,TRBV9,-,TRBJ1-5,-
CASRDSAQYGYTF,TGTGCCAGCAGGGACAGCGCCCAGTATGGCTACACCTTC,TRBV6-5,-,TRBJ1-2,-
CASSSGSGSPNEQFF,TGCGCCAGCAGTTCAGGTAGCGGGAGTCCCAATGAGCAGTTCTTC,TRBV5-1,-,TRBJ2-1,TRBD2
CASSLNAGGTDTQYF,TGTGCCAGCAGCTTAAACGCGGGAGGGACAGATACGCAGTATTTT,TRBV7-2,once,TRBJ2-3,TRBD2
CASSLLGTDNEQFF,TGTGCCAGCAGCTTGCTCGGGACAGACAATGAGCAGTTCTTC,TRBV7-8,-,TRBJ2-1,TRBD1
CASSPPQGAPPEQYF,TGTGCCAGCTCACCACCTCAGGGGGCCCCCCCCGAGCAGTACTTC,TRBV18,-,TRBJ2-7,TRBD1
CATSNPPSGANVLTF,TGTGCCACCAGCAACCCTCCCTCTGGGGCCAACGTCCTGACTTTC,TRBV15,-,TRBJ2-6,-
CASSSRDRGYEQYF,TGTGCCAGCAGCTCCCGGGACAGGGGGTACGAGCAGTACTTC,TRBV7-2,-,TRBJ2-7,TRBD1
CASSLSVAGYNEQFF,TGTGCCAGCAGCTTATCGGTAGCGGGGTACAATGAGCAGTTCTTC,TRBV7-9,-,TRBJ2-1,TRBD2
CAWSTKQTDLEQYF,TGTGCCTGGAGCACTAAACAGACCGACCTGGAGCAGTACTTC,TRBV30,-,TRBJ2-7,-
CASSLVSAGTQYF,TGTGCCAGCAGCTTAGTCAGCGCGGGGACCCAGTACTTC,TRBV13,once,TRBJ2-5,-
CASSWDRKDQPQHF,TGTGCCAGCAGTTGGGACAGGAAAGATCAGCCCCAGCATTTT,TRBV2,-,TRBJ1-5,TRBD1
CASSPSGTAGYTF,TGTGCCAGCAGCCCTTCGGGAACGGCGGGCTACACCTTC,TRBV10-3,once,TRBJ1-2,-
CASASRAPDTDTQYF,TGTGCCAGCGCCTCGCGGGCTCCTGACACAGATACGCAGTATTTT,TRBV6-6,-,TRBJ2-3,-
CASSGNSAWDEQFF,TGCGCCAGCAGTGGAAATAGCGCGTGGGATGAGCAGTTCTTC,TRBV10-2,-,TRBJ2-1,-
CASSWTGAYSGANVLTF,TGTGCCAGCAGCTGGACAGGGGCCTACTCTGGGGCCAACGTCCTGACTTTC,TRBV11-2,-,TRBJ2-6,TRBD1
CASSRTALRGGDGYTF,TGTGCCAGCAGCCGGACCGCACTACGGGGGGGGGATGGCTACACCTTC,TRBV7-2,-,TRBJ1-2,-
CASSQGAVSDTQYF,TGCGCCAGCAGCCAAGGGGCGGTCTCAGATACGCAGTATTTT,TRBV4-3,-,TRBJ2-3,-
CASSYSRGYEQYF,TGTGCCAGCAGTTACTCGCGGGGTTACGAGCAGTACTTC,TRBV6-5,-,TRBJ2-7,-
CASSIRQGPGYTF,TGTGCCAGTAGTATTCGCCAGGGGCCCGGCTACACCTTC,TRBV19,-,TRBJ1-2,-
CASRSGDQPQHF,TGTGCCAGCAGATCGGGAGATCAGCCCCAGCATTTT,TRBV6-5,-,TRBJ1-5,-
CSVDVVERSSYNEQFF,TGCAGCGTTGATGTGGTCGAGCGGAGCTCCTACAATGAGCAGTTCTTC,TRBV29-1,once,TRBJ2-1,-
CASSQWNEQFF,TGTGCCAGCTCTCAGTGGAATGAGCAGTTCTTC,TRBV5-4,-,TRBJ2-1,-
CASSGGWGGTEAFF,TGTGCCAGCAGCGGGGGCTGGGGGGGCACTGAAGCTTTCTTT,TRBV2,-,TRBJ1-1,-
CASSQAISSTNEKLFF,TGTGCCAGCAGCCAAGCTATCAGCTCAACTAATGAAAAACTGTTTTTT,TRBV4-2,-,TRBJ1-4,-
CASRPRAYEQYF,TGTGCAAGTCGCCCAAGAGCCTACGAGCAGTACTTC,TRBV12-2,-,TRBJ2-7,-
CASRTGTGISGNTIYF,TGTGCCAGCAGGACCGGGACAGGGATTTCTGGAAACACCATATATTTT,TRBV6-6,-,TRBJ1-3,TRBD1
CASGGRGYEQYF,TGTGCCAGCGGAGGCAGGGGCTACGAGCAGTACTTC,TRBV7-9,-,TRBJ2-7,-
CASSFRDGPYEQYF,TGTGCCAGCTCATTCCGGGACGGGCCCTACGAGCAGTACTTC,TRBV9,-,TRBJ2-7,-